The 8 T cell receptor beta chains presented below share a single source sample, sequenced in a study of T cell responses to AZD1222 COVID-19 vaccine. Sequencing used immunoSEQ multiplex PCR; TCRdb keeps in-frame clones, though not all of them. The sample lists over 100,000 clones, just over 85% occurring once. Sequencing used peripheral blood, obtained on day 0 of AZD1222 vaccination. These receptors were taken from an adult in good health.

In its sample, this clone was seen once. V and J are TRBV19 and TRBJ1-5; no definite D call. Trimming removed 6 bases from V and 8 bases from J, with 11 bases in between. The CDR3 is made up of 12 amino acids. Looked up from germline, CDR1 is LNHDA and CDR2 is SQIVND (reference sequence). The CDR3 reads CASSASTKPQHF. CDR3 DNA sequence: TGTGCCAGTAGCGCATCGACTAAGCCCCAGCATTTT.

V gene TRBV18 combines with J gene TRBJ1-1; weak D call: TRBD1 (5 bases). Germline V gives CDR1 KGHSH, CDR2 LQKENI. V gave up 6 bases and J gave up 4 bases, with 15 bases separating them. The length of the CDR3 is 14 residues. The CDR3 here is CASSLIGTGTEAFF. The CDR3 DNA is TGTGCCAGCTCCCTCATCGGCACAGGCACTGAAGCTTTCTTT.

The chain links TRBV5-1 to TRBJ2-3, with D perhaps matching TRBD1 (6 bases). Germline values: CDR1 SGHRS, CDR2 YFSETQ. Trimming removed 5 bases at V and 2 bases at J, with 21 bases between. The CDR3 length is 17 residues. In DNA form, the CDR3 reads TGCGCCAGCAGGCCGACCGGACAGCGAGTACTCACAGATACGCAGTATTTT. It is translated as CASRPTGQRVLTDTQYF. Looking up the rest from reference TRBV5-1 and TRBJ2-3 gives the full variable domain: KAGVTQTPRYLIKTRGQQVTLSCSPISGHRSVSWYQQTPGQGLQFLFEYFSETQRNKGNFPGRFSGRQFSNSRSEMNVSTLELGDSALYLCASRPTGQRVLTDTQYFGPGTRLTVL.

The rearrangement links TRBV7-3 to TRBJ2-3; possibly TRBD2 for D (5 bases). This CDR3 is 13 amino acids long. Germline lookup yields CDR1 SGHTA and CDR2 FQGTGA. Trimming took 5 bases from V and 8 from J, leaving 14 bases between them. CDR3: CASSAAGLVTQYF. The CDR3 DNA reads TGTGCCAGCAGCGCCGCAGGACTCGTTACGCAGTATTTT.

The V and J genes are TRBV18 and TRBJ1-5; D call uncertain. The germline V gene encodes CDR1 KGHSH and CDR2 LQKENI. This CDR3 comprises 14 residues. Trimming shortened V by 4 bases and J by 4 bases, and 11 bases separated the two germline ends. CDR3 nucleotide sequence: TGTGCCAGCTCACACGGGTGGGAAAATCAGCCCCAGCATTTT. This codes for CASSHGWENQPQHF.

This clone was detected only once. This chain uses TRBV5-4 with TRBJ1-5; D perhaps matches TRBD1 (6 bases). Germline-derived CDR1 and CDR2 are SGHNT and YYREEE (reference sequence). Trimming stripped 0 bases from V and 7 bases from J, with 14 bases between. This CDR3 region has 15 residues. CDR3 protein: CASSLGRGEGQPQHF. The DNA of the CDR3 is TGTGCCAGCAGCTTGGGCAGGGGAGAAGGACAGCCCCAGCATTTT.

The chain joins TRBV28 to TRBJ1-1; D gene uncertain. The germline CDR1 and CDR2 sequences are MDHEN and SYDVKM. The CDR3 runs to 13 residues. Trimming took off 10 bases at V and 0 bases at J, with 12 bases between the two ends. Written as DNA, the CDR3 is TGTGCCACCCACCGGTCGCTGAACACTGAAGCTTTCTTT. Protein product: CATHRSLNTEAFF.

The chain recombines TRBV12-5 with TRBJ1-1, with unresolved D. This CDR3 is 12 amino acids long. V was shortened by 2 bases and J by 11 bases, with 12 bases between the two germline ends. Germline V gene data show CDR1 as LGHNT and CDR2 as FRNRAP. The chain's CDR3 is CASGLLSSRAFF. The CDR3 region has the DNA TGTGCTAGTGGTTTGCTCTCTTCTAGGGCTTTCTTT.